The 21 T cell receptor beta chains below come from one sample, sequenced in a study of T cell changes during pregnancy in multiple sclerosis. Sequencing was performed with immunoSEQ multiplex PCR; in TCRdb, only in-frame clones are kept and a portion is missing. The sample lists tens of thousands of clones; 90% to 95% were seen once. The specimen comprised CD4+ T cells from peripheral blood mononuclear cells, sampled in the second trimester of pregnancy. These receptors all come from a female donor with multiple sclerosis, enrolled in a pregnancy study.

This clone was counted only a few times. The V and J genes are TRBV6-1 and TRBJ1-3; D may be TRBD1 (6 bases). Germline V lookup: CDR1 MNHNS, CDR2 SASEGT. V was pared by 2 bases and J by 11 bases, with 13 bases between. This CDR3 is built from 13 residues. CDR3 coding DNA: TGTGCCAGCAGTGAATATCAGGGGTGGGCCATATATTTT. Translated: CASSEYQGWAIYF.

The J gene is TRBJ2-7, the V gene TRBV4-3, with a weak D call TRBD1 (7 bases). Trimming removed 1 base from V and 4 bases from J, with 11 bases in between. This CDR3 spans 14 amino acids. Germline CDR1 is LGHNA and CDR2 is YSLEER. CDR3 DNA: TGCGCCAGCAGCCAAGCCCAGGGGGGATACGAGCAGTACTTC. It encodes CASSQAQGGYEQYF.

V and J are TRBV7-9 and TRBJ2-7; possibly TRBD2 for D (6 bases). V lost 6 bases, J lost 2 bases, and 14 bases lay in between. Germline CDR1 reads SEHNR; CDR2 reads FQNEAQ (reference sequence). This CDR3 comprises 14 residues. CDR3 coding DNA: TGTGCCAGCAGTCCTCAGGGAGGTCCCTACGAGCAGTACTTC. Residues: CASSPQGGPYEQYF.

The chain joins TRBV7-2 to TRBJ2-7; TRBD2 matches 8 bases. Unmatched junction bases numbered 7, after V lost 1 base and J lost 2 bases. Per germline, CDR1 SGHTA and CDR2 FQGNSA. This CDR3 spans 16 amino acids. Written as DNA, the CDR3 is TGTGCCAGCAGCTTAGGTATCAGCGGGGGAACCTACGAGCAGTACTTC. This encodes CASSLGISGGTYEQYF.

The CDR3 sequence is CASSRFFTGDQETQYF. DNA for the CDR3: TGTGCCAGTAGTAGATTCTTTACAGGGGACCAAGAGACCCAGTACTTC. This rearrangement joins TRBV19 to TRBJ2-5, with TRBD1 matching 7 bases. V dropped 4 bases and J dropped 0; count of bases not matched to a gene: 8. CDR1 and CDR2 (germline): LNHDA, SQIVND (reference sequence). The CDR3 length is 16 residues.

This rearrangement joins TRBV30 to TRBJ2-3; TRBD2 is a possible D gene (5 bases). V shed 5 bases and J shed 2 bases, with 11 bases lying between them. The germline V gene has CDR1 GTSNPN and CDR2 SVGIG (reference sequence). The CDR3 is made up of 13 amino acids. The CDR3 coding sequence is TGTGCCTGGGCACTAGGATCCACAGATACGCAGTATTTT. This encodes CAWALGSTDTQYF.

In its sample, this clone was seen a few times. J is TRBJ2-2 and V is TRBV5-1, with D possibly matching TRBD2 (6 bases). V was trimmed by 2 bases and J by 6 bases, leaving 8 bases between them. The CDR3 spans 13 residues. CDR1 SGHRS and CDR2 YFSETQ come from the germline V gene. This CDR3 reads CASSFAGPGELFF. As DNA, the CDR3 is TGCGCCAGCAGCTTTGCGGGACCCGGGGAGCTGTTTTTT.

V usage is TRBV11-2 and J usage is TRBJ2-1; 15 bases line up with TRBD2. The V gene's germline CDR1 is SGHAT and CDR2 FQNNGV. The V gene end was trimmed by 6 bases and the J gene end by 9 bases; junction bases not matched to a gene: 6. The CDR3 length is 15 residues. The CDR3 here is CASRPGLAGGGEQFF. The CDR3 bases are TGTGCCAGCAGACCGGGACTAGCGGGAGGTGGTGAGCAGTTCTTC.

J is TRBJ2-1 and V is TRBV5-1, with 8 bases fitting TRBD2. The CDR3 totals 14 residues. Germline-derived CDR1 and CDR2 are SGHRS and YFSETQ. V gave up 5 bases and J gave up 1 base; unmatched junction bases: 2. Here the CDR3 DNA reads TGCGCCAGCAGTAGCGGGGATTCCTACAATGAGCAGTTCTTC. This codes for CASSSGDSYNEQFF. The full variable domain, rest sourced from reference TRBV5-1 and TRBJ2-1, is KAGVTQTPRYLIKTRGQQVTLSCSPISGHRSVSWYQQTPGQGLQFLFEYFSETQRNKGNFPGRFSGRQFSNSRSEMNVSTLELGDSALYLCASSSGDSYNEQFFGPGTRLTVL.

This chain uses TRBV30 with TRBJ2-6; no definite D call. The CDR3 has 16 amino acids. The germline V gene has CDR1 GTSNPN and CDR2 SVGIG (reference sequence). Trimming shortened V by 4 bases and J by 0 bases, and 13 bases separated the two germline ends. The CDR3 region is CAWKEVIPSGANVLTF. DNA of the CDR3: TGTGCCTGGAAAGAGGTTATTCCCTCTGGGGCCAACGTCCTGACTTTC.

The sample holds one count of this clone. This chain joins TRBV19 and TRBJ1-1; no clear D. CDR1 and CDR2 from the germline V gene are LNHDA and SQIVND (reference sequence). Trimming removed 3 bases from V and 1 base from J, with 9 bases in between. The CDR3 totals 14 residues. The CDR3 here is CASSIPGWNTEAFF. Here the CDR3 DNA reads TGTGCCAGTAGTATTCCAGGTTGGAACACTGAAGCTTTCTTT.

This chain links TRBV9 with TRBJ2-7; 8 bases map to TRBD2. Germline lookup yields CDR1 SGDLS and CDR2 YYNGEE. The length of the CDR3 is 15 residues. The V segment lost 0 bases and the J segment 3 bases; nucleotides outside the gene matches: 5. CDR3 sequence: CASSVVSGSFYEQYF. In nucleotides, the CDR3 is TGTGCCAGCAGCGTAGTAAGCGGGAGTTTCTACGAGCAGTACTTC.

J is TRBJ2-1 and V is TRBV5-8; 8 positions agree with TRBD1. In germline, CDR1 is SGHTS, CDR2 YDEGEE. The CDR3 runs 18 residues. V shed 0 bases, J shed 2 bases, and the junction held 10 bases outside the gene matches. Here the CDR3 DNA reads TGTGCCAGCAGCTTGGGGCAGGGGGCTGTCTCGGCCTACAATGAGCAGTTCTTC. This translates into CASSLGQGAVSAYNEQFF.

This rearrangement joins TRBV7-3 to TRBJ1-2, with D hard to call. The CDR3 has 16 residues. Per germline, CDR1 SGHTA and CDR2 FQGTGA. Trimming took 1 base from V and 6 from J, leaving 18 bases between them. The CDR3 DNA follows: TGTGCCAGCAGCTTAAACTCCCCGGCAGGAAAGAATGGCTACACCTTC. Translated, it gives CASSLNSPAGKNGYTF.

CDR3 in amino acids: CASSSQTQGRYGYTF. In nucleotides, the CDR3 is TGTGCCAGCAGCTCCCAGACCCAGGGTAGGTATGGCTACACCTTC. This chain joins TRBV6-5 and TRBJ1-2, with D perhaps matching TRBD1 (5 bases). The CDR3 has 15 residues. Germline CDR1 is MNHEY and CDR2 is SVGAGI. V lost 6 bases and J 5 bases, leaving 19 bases between the germline ends.

The chain is built from TRBV2 and TRBJ1-2; 7 bases line up with TRBD1. This CDR3 spans 17 amino acids. CDR1 and CDR2 (germline): SNHLY, FYNNEI. With V trimmed by 5 bases and J by 4 bases, 16 bases remained unmatched. In nucleotides, the CDR3 is TGTGCCAGCAGTAGAGCCGCCGACAGGGCTCTAACCTATGGCTACACCTTC. Residues: CASSRAADRALTYGYTF.

The V call is TRBV4-3, the J call TRBJ2-6; D is perhaps TRBD1 (5 bases). The V end lost 0 bases, the J end lost 0 bases, and 15 bases lay between the germline ends. CDR3 length: 19 residues. Looked up from germline, CDR1 is LGHNA and CDR2 is YSLEER. This chain's CDR3 is CASSQEPGSWSSGANVLTF. DNA for the CDR3: TGCGCCAGCAGCCAAGAGCCAGGGTCGTGGAGCTCTGGGGCCAACGTCCTGACTTTC.

This clone was picked up one time. This chain links TRBV7-9 with TRBJ1-6, with D uncertain. Looked up from germline, CDR1 is SEHNR and CDR2 is FQNEAQ (reference sequence). The CDR3 is 14 amino acids. V lost 7 bases and J 5 bases, leaving 12 bases between the germline ends. CDR3 residues: CASNIDTDNSPLHF. The CDR3 bases are TGTGCCAGCAACATTGACACAGATAATTCACCCCTCCACTTT.

V is TRBV5-5 and J is TRBJ2-1; 9 positions match TRBD1. The V segment lost 4 bases and the J segment 5 bases; nucleotides outside the gene matches: 10. Germline V gives CDR1 SGHKS, CDR2 YYEKEE (reference sequence). CDR3 size: 16 residues. The CDR3 here is CASSRVGQGFDNEQFF. CDR3 in DNA: TGTGCCAGCAGCAGAGTAGGACAGGGGTTCGACAATGAGCAGTTCTTC.

The V call is TRBV10-3, the J call TRBJ1-2; D is undetermined. CDR1 and CDR2 (germline): ENHRY, SYGVKD. CDR3 length equals 13 residues. V gave up 5 bases and J gave up 4 bases, with 11 bases separating them. The CDR3 coding sequence is TGTGCCATCAGTATTGGTGCCGGCTATGGCTACACCTTC. Residues: CAISIGAGYGYTF.

The chain links TRBV5-1 to TRBJ2-1; possibly TRBD1 for D (5 bases). The V and J ends lost 5 bases and 0 bases respectively, with 12 bases between them. The CDR3 totals 15 residues. CDR1 and CDR2 from the germline V gene are SGHRS and YFSETQ. The CDR3 loop is CASSQGRASYNEQFF. The CDR3 nucleotides read TGCGCCAGCAGTCAGGGCAGAGCCTCCTACAATGAGCAGTTCTTC. The whole variable domain, remainder taken from reference TRBV5-1 and TRBJ2-1, is KAGVTQTPRYLIKTRGQQVTLSCSPISGHRSVSWYQQTPGQGLQFLFEYFSETQRNKGNFPGRFSGRQFSNSRSEMNVSTLELGDSALYLCASSQGRASYNEQFFGPGTRLTVL.